This T cell receptor (beta chain) was identified in a study of beta chain features in type 1 diabetes. Study as a whole: Investigators examined roughly 99,000,000 sorted cells across all samples.

The sequenced template was cDNA made from the entire isolated RNA. The method was immunoSEQ multiplex PCR; TCRdb's version includes in-frame clones alone and lacks a portion of them. This table holds 350,000 to 400,000 clones, about 16% found once. The CDR3 spans 13 residues. Germline loops: CDR1 LNHDA, CDR2 SQIVND (reference sequence). The V and J ends lost 7 bases and 7 bases respectively, with 14 bases between them. The source is a woman younger than 30 in good health. The sequencing input was naive CD4+ T cells from blood. The rearrangement joins TRBV19 to TRBJ2-1; no definite D call. For the CDR3, the DNA is TGTGCCAGTAACCCCAGAGGCGCAAATGAGCAGTTCTTC. Amino acids: CASNPRGANEQFF.